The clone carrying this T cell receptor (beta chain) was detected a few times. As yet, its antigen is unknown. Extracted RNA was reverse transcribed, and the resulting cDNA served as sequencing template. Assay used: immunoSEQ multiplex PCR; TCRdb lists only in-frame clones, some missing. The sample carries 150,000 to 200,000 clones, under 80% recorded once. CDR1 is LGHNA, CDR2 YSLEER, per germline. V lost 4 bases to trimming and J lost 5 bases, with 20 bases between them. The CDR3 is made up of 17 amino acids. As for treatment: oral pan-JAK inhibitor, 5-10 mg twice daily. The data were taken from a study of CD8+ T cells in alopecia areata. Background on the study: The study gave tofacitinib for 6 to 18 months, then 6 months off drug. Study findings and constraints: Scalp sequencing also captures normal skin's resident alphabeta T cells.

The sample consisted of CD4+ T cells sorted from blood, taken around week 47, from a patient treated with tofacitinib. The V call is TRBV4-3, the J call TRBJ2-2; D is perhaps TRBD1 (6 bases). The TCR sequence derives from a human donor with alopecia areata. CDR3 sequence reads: CASSPNPYRERTGELFF. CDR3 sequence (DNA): TGCGCCAGCAGCCCGAACCCCTACAGGGAGAGGACCGGGGAGCTGTTTTTT.